One and the same sample provided the 5 T cell receptor beta chains below, sequenced in a study of cytomegalovirus exposure and HLA in healthy donors. The PCR contained 60 Vbeta and 13 Jbeta primers. Assay: immunoSEQ multiplex PCR; the TCRdb copy retains only in-frame clones and omits some. The profile shows roughly 250,000 clones, 80% to 90% of them singletons. The specimen sequenced was PBMCs. The receptors shown here come from a woman in her forties in good health and CMV-seropositive.

This chain uses TRBV7-8 with TRBJ2-1, with 10 nucleotides matching TRBD2. The CDR3 covers 16 residues. V trimming: 6 bases; J trimming: 1 base; junction bases outside the gene matches: 6. CDR1 is SGHVS, CDR2 FQNEAQ, per germline. The CDR3 reads CASRTGGLASYNEQFF. The DNA for the CDR3 is TGTGCCAGCAGAACCGGGGGACTAGCGTCCTACAATGAGCAGTTCTTC.

The chain has TRBV2 and TRBJ1-2; the D gene is possibly TRBD1 (5 bases). Germline V CDR1 and CDR2: SNHLY, FYNNEI. This CDR3 is 15 amino acids long. Trimming stripped 3 bases from V and 1 base from J, with 12 bases between. CDR3 sequence reads: CASSDSGYRNYGYTF. The CDR3 coding sequence is TGTGCCAGCAGTGACTCAGGGTATCGTAACTATGGCTACACCTTC.

This chain links TRBV27 with TRBJ2-3; 9 nucleotides match TRBD1. The V gene's germline CDR1 is MNHEY and CDR2 SMNVEV (reference sequence). V was pared by 6 bases and J by 4 bases, with 8 bases of the junction left unmatched. The CDR3 contains 15 residues. The CDR3 DNA reads as TGTGCCAGCAGCCCACAGGGGGCGAAGGCAGATACGCAGTATTTT. Its translation is CASSPQGAKADTQYF.

The chain combines TRBV19 with TRBJ2-5, with D tentatively TRBD2 (5 bases). V was trimmed by 2 bases and J by 5 bases, leaving 18 bases between them. The CDR3 extends over 16 amino acids. The V gene's germline CDR1 is LNHDA and CDR2 SQIVND (reference sequence). For the CDR3, the DNA is TGTGCCAGTAGTATAATTGGGGAGCTAGTAGGGGAGACCCAGTACTTC. Protein product: CASSIIGELVGETQYF. Drawing the rest from reference TRBV19 and TRBJ2-5, the complete variable domain is DGGITQSPKYLFRKEGQNVTLSCEQNLNHDAMYWYRQDPGQGLRLIYYSQIVNDFQKGDIAEGYSVSREKKESFPLTVTSAQKNPTAFYLCASSIIGELVGETQYFGPGTRLLVL.

The rearrangement joins TRBV27 to TRBJ2-7, with D possibly TRBD1 on 6 matching bases. Trimming shortened V by 4 bases and J by 3 bases, and 13 bases separated the two germline ends. The CDR3 contains 14 residues. Germline V gene sequence: CDR1 MNHEY, CDR2 SMNVEV (reference sequence). The CDR3 region is CASSYREGGYEQYF. In nucleotides, the CDR3 is TGTGCCAGCAGTTATCGGGAAGGGGGCTACGAGCAGTACTTC.